This T cell receptor (beta chain) was sequenced during a study of blood T cell repertoires in COVID-19. Whole-study context: The study drew acute and convalescent COVID-19 samples from the United States, Italy and Spain.

Sequenced by immunoSEQ multiplex PCR; TCRdb stores in-frame clones only, minus some. Among 76,000 or so clones listed, 80% to 90% were seen once. Trimming took off 2 bases at V and 0 bases at J, with 16 bases between the two ends. Germline assignment: CDR1 LNHNV and CDR2 YYDKDF (reference sequence). This CDR3 has 17 residues. The chain uses TRBV15 and TRBJ2-5, with D maybe TRBD2 (5 bases). The receptor comes from a man older than 75 in a cohort sampled during active COVID-19. The sample was peripheral blood. CDR3 sequence: CATSRFPLTGNQETQYF. The CDR3 DNA reads TGTGCCACCAGCAGATTCCCTCTAACGGGGAACCAAGAGACCCAGTACTTC.